This entry lists 20 T cell receptor beta chains sequenced from one sample in a study of blood T cell repertoires in COVID-19. Clones were read by immunoSEQ multiplex PCR, and TCRdb kept only the in-frame ones, dropping some. There are 150,000 to 200,000 clones in the sample; around 90% occur only once, and about 9.4% lies in the top ten. What was sequenced was PBMCs or T cells enriched from blood (not recorded which). These TCRs come from a woman aged 18-35 years who had recovered from COVID-19.

This rearrangement joins TRBV4-3 to TRBJ1-2; TRBD1 is a possible D gene (5 bases). Trimming shortened V by 0 bases and J by 8 bases, and 16 bases separated the two germline ends. The CDR3 contains 15 residues. CDR1 is LGHNA, CDR2 YSLEER, per germline. The DNA of the CDR3 is TGCGCCAGCAGCCAAGACTCCGGTGGCTGGGGCGGCTACACCTTC. Its translation: CASSQDSGGWGGYTF.

The chain recombines TRBV19 with TRBJ1-1; weak D call: TRBD1 (5 bases). Trimming removed 6 bases from V and 3 bases from J, with 11 bases in between. CDR3 length: 13 residues. Germline CDR1 and CDR2: LNHDA and SQIVND (reference sequence). The CDR3 protein is CASRSTGDTEAFF. The CDR3 nucleotides are TGTGCCAGTAGGAGTACGGGGGACACTGAAGCTTTCTTT.

This rearrangement joins TRBV6-5 to TRBJ1-2, with a weak D call TRBD1 (6 bases). CDR1 MNHEY and CDR2 SVGAGI come from the germline V gene. CDR3 length: 15 residues. V was pared by 5 bases and J by 2 bases, with 15 bases between. This CDR3 is CASSPVSGANYGYTF. The CDR3 nucleotides are TGTGCCAGCAGTCCTGTCTCAGGGGCCAACTATGGCTACACCTTC.

The rearrangement uses TRBV2 and TRBJ1-1, with TRBD1 as a possible D gene (5 bases). V lost 7 bases to trimming and J lost 0 bases, with 21 bases between them. This CDR3 has 17 residues. CDR1 and CDR2 (germline): SNHLY, FYNNEI. The CDR3 is CASIAPGEGIMNTEAFF. DNA of the CDR3: TGTGCCAGCATAGCCCCGGGGGAGGGGATCATGAACACTGAAGCTTTCTTT.

The chain carries TRBV7-9 and TRBJ1-6; D gene unclear. Germline CDR1 SEHNR, CDR2 FQNEAQ (reference sequence). The CDR3 has 14 residues. CDR3 region: CVKRLKTSNSPLHF. The DNA for the CDR3 is TGTGTTAAGCGGCTGAAAACATCGAATTCACCCCTCCACTTT.

V usage is TRBV5-1 and J usage is TRBJ2-1; D possibly corresponds to TRBD1 (5 bases). Germline V CDR1 and CDR2: SGHRS, YFSETQ. Trimming took off 2 bases at V and 0 bases at J, with 27 bases between the two ends. The CDR3 spans 21 residues. The CDR3 region has the DNA TGCGCCAGCAGCTTTCCTTCCGATAGCAAAACAGGATCAAACTCCTACAATGAGCAGTTCTTC. Translating gives CASSFPSDSKTGSNSYNEQFF. The full variable domain, completed using reference TRBV5-1 and TRBJ2-1, is KAGVTQTPRYLIKTRGQQVTLSCSPISGHRSVSWYQQTPGQGLQFLFEYFSETQRNKGNFPGRFSGRQFSNSRSEMNVSTLELGDSALYLCASSFPSDSKTGSNSYNEQFFGPGTRLTVL.

The chain has TRBV2 and TRBJ1-2, with 7 bases aligning to TRBD1. CDR1 SNHLY and CDR2 FYNNEI come from the germline V gene. With V trimmed by 4 bases and J by 4 bases, 9 bases remained unmatched. CDR3 length: 15 amino acids. CDR3 in amino acids: CASSANRDSTYGYTF. The CDR3 coding sequence is TGTGCCAGCAGTGCAAACCGGGACAGTACCTATGGCTACACCTTC.

The chain couples TRBV2 to TRBJ2-1; D possibly corresponds to TRBD2 (6 bases). The germline CDR1 and CDR2 sequences are SNHLY and FYNNEI. This CDR3 is built from 16 residues. With 2 bases removed from V and 4 bases from J, the gap between germline ends came to 15 bases. The CDR3 DNA reads TGTGCCAGCAGTGAAACTAGTCTAGCGAGTTACAATGAGCAGTTCTTC. Amino acids: CASSETSLASYNEQFF.

The chain employs TRBV5-1 and TRBJ2-1; the match to TRBD2 covers 8 bases. Germline-derived CDR1 and CDR2 are SGHRS and YFSETQ. The CDR3 totals 15 residues. V lost 4 bases, J lost 0 bases, and 3 bases stayed unmatched. CDR3 in amino acids: CASSESGSSYNEQFF. The CDR3 DNA reads as TGCGCCAGCAGCGAAAGCGGGAGCTCCTACAATGAGCAGTTCTTC.

This clone was recorded once. The V gene is TRBV28, the J gene TRBJ1-5, with D perhaps TRBD1 (6 bases). Trimming shortened V by 3 bases and J by 3 bases, and 12 bases separated the two germline ends. CDR1 MDHEN and CDR2 SYDVKM come from the germline V gene. The CDR3 covers 15 residues. The CDR3 sequence is CASSLPGHPNQPQHF. In DNA, the CDR3 is TGTGCCAGCAGTTTGCCGGGACACCCCAATCAGCCCCAGCATTTT.

V and J are TRBV14 and TRBJ1-3, with D possibly TRBD1 on 6 matching bases. CDR1 SGHDN and CDR2 FVKESK come from the germline V gene. V was clipped by 4 bases and J by 0 bases, with 13 bases between them. The CDR3 runs to 16 residues. CDR3 nucleotide sequence: TGTGCCAGCAGCCCACAGGGCTACCTCTCTGGAAACACCATATATTTT. This translates into CASSPQGYLSGNTIYF.

The V and J genes are TRBV10-1 and TRBJ2-5, with TRBD1 matching over 11 bases. The CDR3 runs to 14 residues. J was trimmed by 4 bases and V by 6 bases; bases with no gene match: 4. In germline, CDR1 is WNHNN, CDR2 SYGVQD (reference sequence). CDR3: CASSQDRGPETQYF. The CDR3 coding sequence is TGCGCCAGCAGCCAGGACAGGGGGCCAGAGACCCAGTACTTC.

This clone has a handful of counts. The chain joins TRBV9 to TRBJ2-1; the D gene is possibly TRBD2 (5 bases). The V and J ends lost 1 base and 8 bases respectively, with 16 bases between them. Germline lookup yields CDR1 SGDLS and CDR2 YYNGEE. The CDR3 sequence is 15 residues long. CDR3 sequence (DNA): TGTGCCAGCAGCGTACGGGGAGATCAGGACCATGAGCAGTTCTTC. This codes for CASSVRGDQDHEQFF.

The rearrangement links TRBV9 to TRBJ2-5, with D unclear. Germline assignment: CDR1 SGDLS and CDR2 YYNGEE. Trimming left V 4 bases short and J 1 base short, with 8 bases between. The length of the CDR3 is 13 residues. The CDR3 nucleotides are TGTGCCAGCAGCTACTCATTCCAAGAGACCCAGTACTTC. Translated, it gives CASSYSFQETQYF.

The chain couples TRBV6-5 to TRBJ1-6, with 7 bases lining up with TRBD1. The ends lost 6 bases at V and 14 bases at J; junction bases unmatched: 10. Germline lookup yields CDR1 MNHEY and CDR2 SVGAGI. The CDR3 loop spans 13 amino acids. The DNA of the CDR3 is TGTGCCAGCAGAGACAGGGTTTTTTCGTCCCTCCACTTT. It codes for CASRDRVFSSLHF.

This clone is a singleton in its sample. The chain is built from TRBV7-3 and TRBJ1-1; no firm D call. This CDR3 is 13 amino acids long. CDR1 SGHTA and CDR2 FQGTGA come from the germline V gene. Between the trimmed V and J ends, which lost 5 bases and 5 bases, there was a span of 12 bases. CDR3 in DNA: TGTGCCAGCAGCCCGGCACCGGGGACTGAAGCTTTCTTT. Its protein product is CASSPAPGTEAFF. Looking up the rest from reference TRBV7-3 and TRBJ1-1 gives the full variable domain: GAGVSQTPSNKVTEKGKYVELRCDPISGHTALYWYRQSLGQGPEFLIYFQGTGAADDSGLPNDRFFAVRPEGSVSTLKIQRTERGDSAVYLCASSPAPGTEAFFGQGTRLTVV.

This chain uses TRBV18 with TRBJ2-1; 8 positions match TRBD2. The CDR3 extends over 14 amino acids. Germline CDR1 is KGHSH and CDR2 is LQKENI. J was trimmed by 6 bases and V by 4 bases; bases with no gene match: 5. CDR3 region: CASSLAGFLNEQFF. The DNA of the CDR3 is TGTGCCAGCTCACTAGCGGGGTTTCTCAATGAGCAGTTCTTC. Combining the CDR3 with reference TRBV18 and TRBJ2-1 gives the whole variable domain NAGVMQNPRHLVRRRGQEARLRCSPMKGHSHVYWYRQLPEEGLKFMVYLQKENIIDESGMPKERFSAEFPKEGPSILRIQQVVRGDSAAYFCASSLAGFLNEQFFGPGTRLTVL.

The CDR3: CASSEGLASGTDTQYF. The DNA for the CDR3 is TGTGCCAGCAGTGAAGGGCTAGCGTCTGGCACAGATACGCAGTATTTT. This chain connects TRBV2 to TRBJ2-3, with a tentative D call TRBD2 (6 bases). With 1 base removed from V and 1 base from J, the gap between germline ends came to 12 bases. Germline CDR1 is SNHLY and CDR2 is FYNNEI. The CDR3 spans 16 residues. The complete variable domain, with remaining parts taken from reference TRBV2 and TRBJ2-3, reads EPEVTQTPSHQVTQMGQEVILRCVPISNHLYFYWYRQILGQKVEFLVSFYNNEISEKSEIFDDQFSVERPDGSNFTLKIRSTKLEDSAMYFCASSEGLASGTDTQYFGPGTRLTVL.

The chain is built from TRBV5-4 and TRBJ2-3, with 8 bases aligning to TRBD1. Trimming at V came to 3 bases and at J to 4 bases, leaving 4 bases not matched to a gene. The CDR3 contains 14 residues. CDR1 SGHNT and CDR2 YYREEE come from the germline V gene (reference sequence). The CDR3 reads CASSWDRPPDTQYF. CDR3 DNA sequence: TGTGCCAGCAGCTGGGACAGGCCCCCAGATACGCAGTATTTT.

This chain connects TRBV6-5 to TRBJ1-1, with 7 bases matching TRBD1. V was clipped by 5 bases and J by 8 bases; unmatched bases: 2. Germline assignment: CDR1 MNHEY and CDR2 SVGAGI. The CDR3 sequence is 11 residues long. The CDR3 spells CASSRQGEAFF. The DNA of the CDR3 is TGTGCCAGCAGTCGACAGGGCGAAGCTTTCTTT.